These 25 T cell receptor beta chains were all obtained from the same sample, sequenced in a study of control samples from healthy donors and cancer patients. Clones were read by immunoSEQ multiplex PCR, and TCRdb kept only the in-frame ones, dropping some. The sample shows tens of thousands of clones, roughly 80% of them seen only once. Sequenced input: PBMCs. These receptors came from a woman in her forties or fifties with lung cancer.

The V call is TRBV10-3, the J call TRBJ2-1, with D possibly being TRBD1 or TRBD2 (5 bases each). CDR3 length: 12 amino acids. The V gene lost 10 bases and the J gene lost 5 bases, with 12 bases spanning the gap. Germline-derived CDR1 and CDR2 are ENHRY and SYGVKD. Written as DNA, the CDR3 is TGTGCCAATCGGGACGAGCACAATGAGCAGTTCTTC. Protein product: CANRDEHNEQFF.

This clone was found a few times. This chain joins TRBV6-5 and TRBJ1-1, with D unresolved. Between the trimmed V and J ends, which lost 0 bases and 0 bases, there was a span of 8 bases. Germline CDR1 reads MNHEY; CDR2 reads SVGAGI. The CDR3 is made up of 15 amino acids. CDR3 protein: CASSYSDQLNTEAFF. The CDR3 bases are TGTGCCAGCAGTTACTCAGATCAGTTGAACACTGAAGCTTTCTTT.

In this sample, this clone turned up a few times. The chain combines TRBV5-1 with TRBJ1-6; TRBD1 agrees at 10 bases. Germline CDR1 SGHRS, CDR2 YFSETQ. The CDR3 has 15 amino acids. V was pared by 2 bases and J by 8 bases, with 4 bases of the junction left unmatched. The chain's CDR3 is CASSFSGTGDSPLHF. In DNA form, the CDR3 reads TGCGCCAGCAGCTTCTCCGGGACAGGGGATTCACCCCTCCACTTT.

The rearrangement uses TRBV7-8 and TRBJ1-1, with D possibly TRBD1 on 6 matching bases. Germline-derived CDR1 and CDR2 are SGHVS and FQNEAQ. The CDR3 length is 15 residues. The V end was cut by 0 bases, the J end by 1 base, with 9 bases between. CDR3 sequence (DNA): TGTGCCAGCAGCTTAGCACAGGGAGGGAACACTGAAGCTTTCTTT. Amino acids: CASSLAQGGNTEAFF.

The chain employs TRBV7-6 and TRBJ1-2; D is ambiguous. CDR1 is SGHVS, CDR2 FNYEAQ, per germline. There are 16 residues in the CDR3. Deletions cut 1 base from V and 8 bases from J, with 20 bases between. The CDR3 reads CASSLEGTQELIGYTF. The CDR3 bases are TGTGCCAGCAGCTTAGAAGGAACTCAGGAATTGATCGGCTACACCTTC.

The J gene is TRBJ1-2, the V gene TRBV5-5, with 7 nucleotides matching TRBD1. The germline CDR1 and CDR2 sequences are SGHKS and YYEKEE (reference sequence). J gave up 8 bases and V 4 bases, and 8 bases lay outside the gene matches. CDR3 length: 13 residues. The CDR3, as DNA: TGTGCCAGCAGCGGACAGGCACTGGGAGGCTACACCTTC. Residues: CASSGQALGGYTF.

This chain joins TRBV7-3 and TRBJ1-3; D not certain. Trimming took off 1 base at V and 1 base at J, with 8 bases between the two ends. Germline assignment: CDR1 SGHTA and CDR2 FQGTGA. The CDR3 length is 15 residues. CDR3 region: CASSLNPGSGNTIYF. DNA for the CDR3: TGTGCCAGCAGCTTAAACCCAGGTTCTGGAAACACCATATATTTT.

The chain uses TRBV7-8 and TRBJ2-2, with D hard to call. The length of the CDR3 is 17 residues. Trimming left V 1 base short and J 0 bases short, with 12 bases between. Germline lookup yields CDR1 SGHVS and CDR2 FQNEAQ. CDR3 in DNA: TGTGCCAGCAGCTTAGAAAATAGACCAGCGAACACCGGGGAGCTGTTTTTT. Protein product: CASSLENRPANTGELFF.

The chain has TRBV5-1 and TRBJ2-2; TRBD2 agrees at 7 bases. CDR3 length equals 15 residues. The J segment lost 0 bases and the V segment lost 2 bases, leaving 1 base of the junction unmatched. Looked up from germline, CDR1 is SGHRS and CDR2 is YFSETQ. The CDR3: CASSFGGTNTGELFF. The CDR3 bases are TGCGCCAGCAGCTTCGGGGGGACGAACACCGGGGAGCTGTTTTTT.

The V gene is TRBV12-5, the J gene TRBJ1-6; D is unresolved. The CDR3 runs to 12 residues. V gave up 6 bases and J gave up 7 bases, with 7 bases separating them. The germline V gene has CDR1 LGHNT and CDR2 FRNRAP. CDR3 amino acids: CASGLRNSPLHF. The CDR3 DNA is TGTGCTAGTGGCCTAAGAAATTCACCCCTCCACTTT.

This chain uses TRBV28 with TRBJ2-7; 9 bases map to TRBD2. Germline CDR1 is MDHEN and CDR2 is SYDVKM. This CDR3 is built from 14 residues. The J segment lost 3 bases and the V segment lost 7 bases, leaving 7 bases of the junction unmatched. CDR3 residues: CASTLAGASYEQYF. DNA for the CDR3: TGTGCCAGCACCTTAGCGGGGGCCAGCTACGAGCAGTACTTC.

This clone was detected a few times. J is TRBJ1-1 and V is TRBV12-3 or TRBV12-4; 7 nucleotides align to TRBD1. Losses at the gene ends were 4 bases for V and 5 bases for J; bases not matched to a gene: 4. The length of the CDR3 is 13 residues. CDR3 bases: TGTGCCAGCAGTTCTACAGGGGAAACTGAAGCTTTCTTT. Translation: CASSSTGETEAFF.

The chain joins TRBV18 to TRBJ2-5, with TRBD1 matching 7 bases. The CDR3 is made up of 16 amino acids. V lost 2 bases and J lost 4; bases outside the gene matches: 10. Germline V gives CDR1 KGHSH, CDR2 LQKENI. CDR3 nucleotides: TGTGCCAGCTCACCAGAGATGACAGGGCATCGAGAGACCCAGTACTTC. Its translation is CASSPEMTGHRETQYF.

CDR3 coding DNA: TGTGCCGGCCAGAAAGGGGGATCTGGAAACACCATATATTTT. Protein product: CAGQKGGSGNTIYF. The chain recombines TRBV6-6 with TRBJ1-3; D may be TRBD1 (6 bases). Trimming stripped 11 bases from V and 1 base from J, with 15 bases between. Germline V lookup: CDR1 MNHNY, CDR2 SVGAGI (reference sequence). The CDR3 is 14 amino acids.

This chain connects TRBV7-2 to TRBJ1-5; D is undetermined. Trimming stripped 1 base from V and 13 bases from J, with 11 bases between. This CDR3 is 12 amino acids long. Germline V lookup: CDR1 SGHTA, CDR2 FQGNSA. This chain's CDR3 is CASSLEQTPQHF. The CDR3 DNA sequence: TGTGCCAGCAGCTTAGAACAGACCCCACAGCATTTT.

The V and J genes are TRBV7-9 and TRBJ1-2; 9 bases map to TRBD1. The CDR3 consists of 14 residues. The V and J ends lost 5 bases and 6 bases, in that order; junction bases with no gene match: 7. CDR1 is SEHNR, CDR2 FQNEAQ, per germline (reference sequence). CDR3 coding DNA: TGTGCCAGCAGCAAAGCACAGGGGGCGGATGGCTACACCTTC. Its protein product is CASSKAQGADGYTF.

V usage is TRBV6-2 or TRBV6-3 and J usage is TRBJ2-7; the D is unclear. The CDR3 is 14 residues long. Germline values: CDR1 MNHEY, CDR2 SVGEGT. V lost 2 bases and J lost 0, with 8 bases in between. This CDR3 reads CASSYPSVSYEQYF. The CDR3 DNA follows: TGTGCCAGCAGTTACCCGTCGGTCTCCTACGAGCAGTACTTC.

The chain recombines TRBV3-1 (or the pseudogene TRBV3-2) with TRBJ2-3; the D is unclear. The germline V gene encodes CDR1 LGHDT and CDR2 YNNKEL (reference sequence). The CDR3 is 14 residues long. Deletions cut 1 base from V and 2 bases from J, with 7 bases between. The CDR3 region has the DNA TGTGCCAGCAGCCAAGGCGGATTCACAGATACGCAGTATTTT. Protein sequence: CASSQGGFTDTQYF.

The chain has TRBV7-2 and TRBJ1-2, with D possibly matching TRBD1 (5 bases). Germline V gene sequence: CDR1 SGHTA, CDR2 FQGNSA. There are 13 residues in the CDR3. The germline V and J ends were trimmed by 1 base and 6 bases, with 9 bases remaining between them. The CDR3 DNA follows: TGTGCCAGCAGCTTAGGACAGAACCATGGCTACACCTTC. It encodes CASSLGQNHGYTF.

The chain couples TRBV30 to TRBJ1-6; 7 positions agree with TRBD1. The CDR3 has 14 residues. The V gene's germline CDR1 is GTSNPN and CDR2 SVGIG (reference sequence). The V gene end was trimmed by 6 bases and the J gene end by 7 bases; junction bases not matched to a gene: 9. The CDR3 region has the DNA TGTGCCTGCCGAACCGGGACAGTAAATTCACCCCTCCACTTT. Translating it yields CACRTGTVNSPLHF. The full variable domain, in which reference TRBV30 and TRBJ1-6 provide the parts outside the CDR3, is SQTIHQWPATLVQPVGSPLSLECTVEGTSNPNLYWYRQAAGRGLQLLFYSVGIGQISSEVPQNLSASRPQDRQFILSSKKLLLSDSGFYLCACRTGTVNSPLHFGNGTRLTVT.

The CDR3 region has the DNA TGTGCCAGCAGCTTAGATCGGACAGGGTATGAAAAACTGTTTTTT. This codes for CASSLDRTGYEKLFF. The chain has TRBV7-2 and TRBJ1-4; TRBD1 matches at 8 bases. The CDR3 contains 15 residues. Looked up from germline, CDR1 is SGHTA and CDR2 is FQGNSA. Losses at the gene ends were 1 base for V and 6 bases for J; bases not matched to a gene: 4.

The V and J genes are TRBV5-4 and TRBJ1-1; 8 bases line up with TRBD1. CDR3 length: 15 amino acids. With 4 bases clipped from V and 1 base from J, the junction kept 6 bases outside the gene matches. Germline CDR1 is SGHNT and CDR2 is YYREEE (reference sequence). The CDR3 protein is CASSPSGQGNTEAFF. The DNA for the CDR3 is TGTGCCAGCAGCCCAAGCGGACAGGGGAACACTGAAGCTTTCTTT.

The CDR3 nucleotides read TGTGCCAGCAGCCCGAGGGACCAGGGGGATTTATATTTT. It encodes CASSPRDQGDLYF. This chain uses TRBV6-5 with TRBJ1-3; 7 nucleotides align to TRBD1. The germline V gene has CDR1 MNHEY and CDR2 SVGAGI. The CDR3 sequence is 13 residues long. J was trimmed by 14 bases and V by 6 bases; bases with no gene match: 13.

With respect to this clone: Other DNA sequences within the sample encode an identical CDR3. DNA of the CDR3: TGCAGCGTCCGTAGGACTAGCGGGGGGAACACCGGGGAGCTGTTTTTT. It codes for CSVRRTSGGNTGELFF. The rearrangement uses TRBV29-1 and TRBJ2-2; the match to TRBD2 covers 13 bases. V was pared by 6 bases and J by 1 base, with 5 bases of the junction left unmatched. Looked up from germline, CDR1 is SQVTM and CDR2 is ANQGSEA. The CDR3 is made up of 16 amino acids.

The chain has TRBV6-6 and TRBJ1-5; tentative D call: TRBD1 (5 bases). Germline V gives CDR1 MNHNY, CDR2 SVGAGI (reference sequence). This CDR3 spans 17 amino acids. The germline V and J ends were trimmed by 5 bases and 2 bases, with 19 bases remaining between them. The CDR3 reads CASSPLGVGDGNQPQHF. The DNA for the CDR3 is TGTGCCAGCAGTCCCTTGGGAGTTGGGGACGGCAATCAGCCCCAGCATTTT.